This entry is about one T cell receptor beta chain. This sample was included in a study of blood T cell repertoires in COVID-19. V lost 0 bases and J 0 bases, leaving 9 bases between the germline ends. In germline, CDR1 is KGHSH, CDR2 LQKENI. This CDR3 is built from 16 residues. This table comes from immunoSEQ multiplex PCR, and its TCRdb copy is limited to in-frame clones, with some not included. Of roughly 130,000 clones in the sample, about nine tenths were seen once. This sequence joins TRBV18 and TRBJ1-3; no definite D call. This TCR was sampled from a man aged 45 to 65 with active COVID-19. The specimen was peripheral blood. CDR3 sequence reads: CASSPPAGSSGNTIYF. DNA for the CDR3: TGTGCCAGCTCACCACCGGCAGGCAGCTCTGGAAACACCATATATTTT.